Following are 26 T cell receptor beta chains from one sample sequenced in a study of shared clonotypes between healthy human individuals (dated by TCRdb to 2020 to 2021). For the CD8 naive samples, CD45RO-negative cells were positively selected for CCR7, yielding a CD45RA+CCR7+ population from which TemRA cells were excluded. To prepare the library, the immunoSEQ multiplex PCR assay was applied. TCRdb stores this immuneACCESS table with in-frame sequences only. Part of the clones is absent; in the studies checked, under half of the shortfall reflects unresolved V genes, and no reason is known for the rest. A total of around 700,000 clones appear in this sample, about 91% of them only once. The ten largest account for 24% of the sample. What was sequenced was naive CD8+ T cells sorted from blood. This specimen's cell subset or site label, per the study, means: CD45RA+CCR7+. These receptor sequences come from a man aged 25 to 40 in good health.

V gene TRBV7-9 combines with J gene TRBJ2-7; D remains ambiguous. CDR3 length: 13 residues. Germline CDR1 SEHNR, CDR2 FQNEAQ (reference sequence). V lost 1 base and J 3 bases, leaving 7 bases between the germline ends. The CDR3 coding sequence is TGTGCCAGCAGCTTAGGTTCCGGCTACGAGCAGTACTTC. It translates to CASSLGSGYEQYF.

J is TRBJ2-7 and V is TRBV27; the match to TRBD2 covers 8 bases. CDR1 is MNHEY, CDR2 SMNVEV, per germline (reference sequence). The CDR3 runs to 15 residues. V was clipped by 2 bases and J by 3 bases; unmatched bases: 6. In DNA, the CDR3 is TGTGCCAGCAGTTTAAGAGCGGGAGTACGCTACGAGCAGTACTTC. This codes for CASSLRAGVRYEQYF.

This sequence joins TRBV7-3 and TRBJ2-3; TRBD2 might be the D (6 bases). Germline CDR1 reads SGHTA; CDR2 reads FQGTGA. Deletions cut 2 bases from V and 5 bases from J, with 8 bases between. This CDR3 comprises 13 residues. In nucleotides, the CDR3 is TGTGCCAGCAGCTTAGAAGCGGGAGATACGCAGTATTTT. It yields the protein CASSLEAGDTQYF.

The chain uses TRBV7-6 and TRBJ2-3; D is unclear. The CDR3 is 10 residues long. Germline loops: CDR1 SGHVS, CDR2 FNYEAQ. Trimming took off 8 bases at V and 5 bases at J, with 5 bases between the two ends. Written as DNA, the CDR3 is TGTGCCAGCCAAGGAGATACGCAGTATTTT. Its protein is CASQGDTQYF.

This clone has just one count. The CDR3 nucleotides read TGTGCCAGCAGTTGGACTAGCACTTACAATGAGCAGTTCTTC. Protein product: CASSWTSTYNEQFF. This chain uses TRBV6-6 with TRBJ2-1; 8 bases fit TRBD2. J was trimmed by 4 bases and V by 4 bases; bases with no gene match: 3. Germline values: CDR1 MNHNY, CDR2 SVGAGI (reference sequence). CDR3 size: 14 residues.

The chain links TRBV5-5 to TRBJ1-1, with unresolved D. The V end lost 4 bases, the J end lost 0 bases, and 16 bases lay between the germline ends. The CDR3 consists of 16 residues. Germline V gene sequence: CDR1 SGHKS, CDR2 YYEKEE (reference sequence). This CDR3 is CASSLDASTMNTEAFF. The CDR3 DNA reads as TGTGCCAGCAGCCTTGATGCGTCGACAATGAACACTGAAGCTTTCTTT.

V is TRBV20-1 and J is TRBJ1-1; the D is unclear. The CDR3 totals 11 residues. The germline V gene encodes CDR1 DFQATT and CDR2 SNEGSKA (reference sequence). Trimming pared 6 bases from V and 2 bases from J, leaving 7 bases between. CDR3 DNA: TGCAGTGCCCGAGGAAACACTGAAGCTTTCTTT. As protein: CSARGNTEAFF.

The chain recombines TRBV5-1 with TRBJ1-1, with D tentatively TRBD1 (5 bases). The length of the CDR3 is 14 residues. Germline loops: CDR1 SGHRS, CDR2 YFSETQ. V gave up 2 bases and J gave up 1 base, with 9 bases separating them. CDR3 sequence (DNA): TGCGCCAGCAGCTTTAGAGGGGCGAACACTGAAGCTTTCTTT. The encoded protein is CASSFRGANTEAFF.

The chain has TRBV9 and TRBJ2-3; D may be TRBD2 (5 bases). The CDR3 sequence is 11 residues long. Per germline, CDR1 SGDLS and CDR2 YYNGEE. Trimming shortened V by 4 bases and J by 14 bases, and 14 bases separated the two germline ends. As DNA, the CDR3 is TGTGCCAGCAGCCCGACTATGTTTCCGTATTTT. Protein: CASSPTMFPYF.

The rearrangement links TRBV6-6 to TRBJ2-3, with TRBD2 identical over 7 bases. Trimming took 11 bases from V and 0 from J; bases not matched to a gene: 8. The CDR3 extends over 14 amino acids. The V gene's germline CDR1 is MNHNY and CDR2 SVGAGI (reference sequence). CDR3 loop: CAHGGSGSTDTQYF. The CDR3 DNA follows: TGTGCCCACGGGGGTAGCGGGAGCACAGATACGCAGTATTTT.

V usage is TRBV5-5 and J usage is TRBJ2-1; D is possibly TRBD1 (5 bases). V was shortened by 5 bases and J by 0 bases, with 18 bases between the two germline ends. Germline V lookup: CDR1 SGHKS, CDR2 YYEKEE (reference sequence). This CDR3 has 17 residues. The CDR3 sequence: CASSPTGLSISYNEQFF. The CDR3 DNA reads TGTGCCAGCAGTCCTACAGGCTTATCCATCTCCTACAATGAGCAGTTCTTC. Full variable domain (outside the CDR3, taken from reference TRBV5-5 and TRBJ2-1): DAGVTQSPTHLIKTRGQQVTLRCSPISGHKSVSWYQQVLGQGPQFIFQYYEKEERGRGNFPDRFSARQFPNYSSELNVNALLLGDSALYLCASSPTGLSISYNEQFFGPGTRLTVL.

The chain's CDR3 is CASSQGTSGTGGTDTQYF. The CDR3 DNA reads as TGTGCCAGCAGCCAGGGGACTAGCGGGACCGGGGGCACAGATACGCAGTATTTT. The chain couples TRBV4-2 to TRBJ2-3, with 13 bases fitting TRBD2. With 3 bases clipped from V and 1 base from J, the junction kept 7 bases outside the gene matches. Germline CDR1 and CDR2: LGHNA and YNFKEQ. This CDR3 is 18 amino acids long.

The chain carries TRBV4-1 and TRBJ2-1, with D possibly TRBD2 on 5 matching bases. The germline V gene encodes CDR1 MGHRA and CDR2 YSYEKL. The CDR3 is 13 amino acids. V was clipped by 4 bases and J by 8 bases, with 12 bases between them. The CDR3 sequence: CASSRVGMDEQFF. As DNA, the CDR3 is TGCGCCAGCAGCCGGGTCGGGATGGATGAGCAGTTCTTC.

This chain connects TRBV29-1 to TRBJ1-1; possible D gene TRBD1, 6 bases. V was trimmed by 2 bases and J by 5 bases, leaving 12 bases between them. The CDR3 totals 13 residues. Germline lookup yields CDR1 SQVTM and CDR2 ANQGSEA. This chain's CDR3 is CSVETGKGTEAFF. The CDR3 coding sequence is TGCAGCGTTGAAACAGGGAAGGGGACTGAAGCTTTCTTT. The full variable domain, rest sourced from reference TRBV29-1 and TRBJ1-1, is SAVISQKPSRDICQRGTSLTIQCQVDSQVTMMFWYRQQPGQSLTLIATANQGSEATYESGFVIDKFPISRPNLTFSTLTVSNMSPEDSSIYLCSVETGKGTEAFFGQGTRLTVV.

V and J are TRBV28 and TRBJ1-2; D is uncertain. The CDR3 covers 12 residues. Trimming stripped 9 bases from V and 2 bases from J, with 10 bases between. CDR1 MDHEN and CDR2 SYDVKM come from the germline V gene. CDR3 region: CASKTRNYGYTF. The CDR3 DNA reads TGTGCCAGTAAAACTCGGAACTATGGCTACACCTTC.

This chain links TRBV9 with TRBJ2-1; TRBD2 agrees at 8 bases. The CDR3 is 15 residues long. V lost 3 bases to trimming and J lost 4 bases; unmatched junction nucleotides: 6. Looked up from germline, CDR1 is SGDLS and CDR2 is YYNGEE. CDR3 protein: CASSGEREIYNEQFF. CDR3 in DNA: TGTGCCAGCAGCGGTGAGCGGGAGATATACAATGAGCAGTTCTTC.

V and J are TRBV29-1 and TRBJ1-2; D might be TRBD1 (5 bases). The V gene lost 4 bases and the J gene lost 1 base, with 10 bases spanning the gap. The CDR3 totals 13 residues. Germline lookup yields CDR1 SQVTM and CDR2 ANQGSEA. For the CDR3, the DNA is TGCAGCGTTGTTGACAGCCTTAACTATGGCTACACCTTC. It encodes CSVVDSLNYGYTF.

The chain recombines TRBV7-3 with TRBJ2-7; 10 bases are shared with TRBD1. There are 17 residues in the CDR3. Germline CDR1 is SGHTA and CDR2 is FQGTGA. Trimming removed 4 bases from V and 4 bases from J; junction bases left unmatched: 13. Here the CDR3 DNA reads TGTGCCAGCAGCTCGACCCGAGACCCGGGACAGGGGTACGAGCAGTACTTC. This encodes CASSSTRDPGQGYEQYF.

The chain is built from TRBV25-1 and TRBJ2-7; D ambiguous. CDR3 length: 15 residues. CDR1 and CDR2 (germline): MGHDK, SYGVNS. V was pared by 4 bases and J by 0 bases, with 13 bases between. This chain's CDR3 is CASSGYNTGSYEQYF. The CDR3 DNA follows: TGTGCCAGCAGTGGATATAACACGGGCTCCTACGAGCAGTACTTC.

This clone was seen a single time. CDR3 coding DNA: TGTGCCACCAGCAGAGAGACCGGTCTAGCGGGAGGGACTTCGTACAATGAGCAGTTCTTC. It codes for CATSRETGLAGGTSYNEQFF. The rearrangement uses TRBV15 and TRBJ2-1; 12 nucleotides align to TRBD2. Germline loops: CDR1 LNHNV, CDR2 YYDKDF (reference sequence). This CDR3 comprises 20 residues. V lost 0 bases and J lost 4; bases outside the gene matches: 13.

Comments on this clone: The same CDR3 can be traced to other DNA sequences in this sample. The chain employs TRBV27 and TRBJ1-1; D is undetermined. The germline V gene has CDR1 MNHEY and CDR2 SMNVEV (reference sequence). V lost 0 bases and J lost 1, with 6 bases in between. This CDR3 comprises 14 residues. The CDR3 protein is CASSLSGRNTEAFF. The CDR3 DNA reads TGTGCCAGCAGTTTATCCGGCAGGAACACTGAAGCTTTCTTT.

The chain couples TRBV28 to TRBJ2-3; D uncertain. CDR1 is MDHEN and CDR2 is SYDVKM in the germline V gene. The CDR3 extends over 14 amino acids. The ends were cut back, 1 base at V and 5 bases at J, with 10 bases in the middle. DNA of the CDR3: TGTGCCAGCAGTTTATCCACCTTGGGAGATACGCAGTATTTT. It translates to CASSLSTLGDTQYF.

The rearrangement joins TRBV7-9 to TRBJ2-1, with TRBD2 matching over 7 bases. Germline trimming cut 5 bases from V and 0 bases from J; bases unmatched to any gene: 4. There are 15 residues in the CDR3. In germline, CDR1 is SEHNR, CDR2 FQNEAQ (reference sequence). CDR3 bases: TGTGCCAGCAGCCCTAAGCGGGACTCCTACAATGAGCAGTTCTTC. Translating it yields CASSPKRDSYNEQFF.

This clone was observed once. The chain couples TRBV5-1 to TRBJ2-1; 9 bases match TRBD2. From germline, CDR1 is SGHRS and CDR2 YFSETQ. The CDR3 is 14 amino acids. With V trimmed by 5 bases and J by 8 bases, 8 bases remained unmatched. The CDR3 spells CASRQSGGRDEQFF. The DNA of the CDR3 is TGCGCCAGCAGGCAGAGTGGCGGGAGGGATGAGCAGTTCTTC.

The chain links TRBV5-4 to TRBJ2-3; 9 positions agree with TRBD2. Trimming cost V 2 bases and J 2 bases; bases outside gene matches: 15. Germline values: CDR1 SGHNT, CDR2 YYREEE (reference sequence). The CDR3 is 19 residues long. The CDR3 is CASSLWVIPGLAFTDTQYF. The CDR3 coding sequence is TGTGCCAGCAGCTTATGGGTGATTCCGGGACTAGCTTTCACAGATACGCAGTATTTT.

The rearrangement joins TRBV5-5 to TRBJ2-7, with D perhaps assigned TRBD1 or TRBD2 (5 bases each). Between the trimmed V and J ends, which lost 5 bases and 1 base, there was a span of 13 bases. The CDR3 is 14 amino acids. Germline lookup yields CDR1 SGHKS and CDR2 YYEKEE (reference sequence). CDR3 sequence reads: CASSLGTASYEQYF. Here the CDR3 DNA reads TGTGCCAGCAGTTTAGGGACCGCATCCTACGAGCAGTACTTC.